This paragraph covers one T cell receptor beta chain sequence. This clone was observed at least ten times. Its antigen has not been determined. Base qualities were left out, and no much larger clone turns up one base away. This specimen includes other DNA sequences encoding the same CDR3. What the time point label conveys for this sample: blood from clinic visit 5 months post-surgery; TSC patient then seizure free. The surgery cases with the highest brain T cell transcript signatures were chosen for TCR beta chain sequencing of brain tissue, and also of blood when blood was available. Before surgery, the patients had been given at least one anti-epileptic drug. TCR-sequenced patients were children with drug-resistant epilepsy due to tuberous sclerosis complex, focal cortical dysplasia, Rasmussen encephalitis or hemimegalencephaly. Bulk genomic DNA was extracted from unsorted brain tissue and whole blood with the Monarch genomic DNA purification kit.

This specimen comes from a study of brain T cells in children with intractable seizures (dated by TCRdb to the early 2020s). Regarding the study in general: A NanoString immunology panel was first used to screen resected brain tissue from around 55 pediatric epilepsy surgery cases for immune gene transcripts. Of the 12 selected surgery cases, pre-surgery blood was also sequenced for eight, so four had brain tissue only. General study outcomes and caveats: The patients' HCMV serostatus was not known, and viral specificity was inferred solely from CDR3 sequence similarity. Sequencing depth differed between pre- and post-surgery blood, so clones missing from the pre-surgery sample may reflect undersampling.

Sequences LNHNV (CDR1) and YYDKDF (CDR2) are obtained from the germline V gene (reference sequence). Trimming takes 1 base off V and 7 bases off J; junction bases not matched to a gene: 4. Including cysteine and phenylalanine, the CDR3 has 14 amino acids. Kept here is only the CDR3 DNA, which spans 42 bases and is read in frame from base 1. The immunoSEQ assay was applied to genomic DNA to generate the TCR beta chain sequences. The original methods were these. CDR3 sequences that did not begin with the conserved framework cysteine at position 104 were removed by hand. To get clonality, the normalized Shannon's Diversity Index was subtracted from one, giving values from 0 (maximal diversity) to 1 (oligoclonal). To check whether a given CDR3 had different frequencies in two samples, for example brain versus blood, chi-squared comparison-of-proportions tests were used. Public clonotypes were found through immuneACCESS searches, while the VDJdb browser was used to judge similarity to known antiviral clonotypes. Sourced from immuneACCESS, this table was stored by TCRdb with only in-frame sequences that have V and J called. A share of the clones is absent; for the studies checked, an unresolved V gene accounts for under half, and the remainder has no known explanation. That table furnishes V, J and clone size, whereas the DNA furnished D and trimming. The sample includes about 340,000 clones, with nearly 95% observed a single time. Approximately 5% of the sample belongs to the ten largest clones.

The chain joins TRBV15 to TRBJ2-1, with TRBD1 matching 7 junction bases. The sample consisted of peripheral blood, taken 4 to 5 months after surgery. The receptor's source is a boy younger than two with tuberous sclerosis and intractable seizures. The CDR3 in this case is CATSRGQGDNEQFF. The DNA is as follows: TGTGCCACCAGCAGAGGACAGGGTGATAATGAGCAGTTCTTC. When the CDR3 is completed using the reference TRBV15 and TRBJ2-1 genes on either side, the full variable domain is DAMVIQNPRYQVTQFGKPVTLSCSQTLNHNVMYWYQQKSSQAPKLLFHYYDKDFNNEADTPDNFQSRRPNTSFCFLDIRSPGLGDTAMYLCATSRGQGDNEQFFGPGTRLTVL.